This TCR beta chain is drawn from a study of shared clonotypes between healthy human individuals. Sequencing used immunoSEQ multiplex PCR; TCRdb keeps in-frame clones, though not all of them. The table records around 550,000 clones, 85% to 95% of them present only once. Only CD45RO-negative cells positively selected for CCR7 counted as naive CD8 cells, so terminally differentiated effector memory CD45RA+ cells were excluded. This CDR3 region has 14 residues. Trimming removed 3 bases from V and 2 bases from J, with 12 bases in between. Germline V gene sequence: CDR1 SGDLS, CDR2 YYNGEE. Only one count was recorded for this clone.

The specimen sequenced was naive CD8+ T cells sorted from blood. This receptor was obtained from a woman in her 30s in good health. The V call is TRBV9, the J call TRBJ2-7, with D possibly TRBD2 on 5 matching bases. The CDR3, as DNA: TGTGCCAGCAGCGAAGAGGGCCCTACCTACGAGCAGTACTTC. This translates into CASSEEGPTYEQYF.